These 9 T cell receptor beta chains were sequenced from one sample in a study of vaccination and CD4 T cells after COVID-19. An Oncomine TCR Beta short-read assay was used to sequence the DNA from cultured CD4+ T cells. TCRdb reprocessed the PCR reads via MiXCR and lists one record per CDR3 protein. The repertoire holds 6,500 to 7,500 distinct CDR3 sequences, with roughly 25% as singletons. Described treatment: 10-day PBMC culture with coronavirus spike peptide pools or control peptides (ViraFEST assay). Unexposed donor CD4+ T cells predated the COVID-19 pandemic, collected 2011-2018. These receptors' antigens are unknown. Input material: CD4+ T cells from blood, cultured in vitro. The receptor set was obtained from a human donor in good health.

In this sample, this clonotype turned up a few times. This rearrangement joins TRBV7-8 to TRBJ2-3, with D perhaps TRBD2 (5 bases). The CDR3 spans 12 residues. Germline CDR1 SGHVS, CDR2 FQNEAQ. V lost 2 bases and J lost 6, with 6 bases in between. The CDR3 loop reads CASSLSSDTQYF. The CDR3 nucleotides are TGTGCCAGCAGCTTATCTAGCGATACGCAGTATTTT.

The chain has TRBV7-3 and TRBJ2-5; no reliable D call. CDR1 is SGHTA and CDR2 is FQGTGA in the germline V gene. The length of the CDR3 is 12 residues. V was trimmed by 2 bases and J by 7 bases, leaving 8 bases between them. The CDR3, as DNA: TGTGCCAGCAGCTTACCCCCCGGGACCCAGTACTTC. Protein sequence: CASSLPPGTQYF. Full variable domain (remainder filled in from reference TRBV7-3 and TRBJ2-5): GAGVSQTPSNKVTEKGKYVELRCDPISGHTALYWYRQSLGQGPEFLIYFQGTGAADDSGLPNDRFFAVRPEGSVSTLKIQRTERGDSAVYLCASSLPPGTQYFGPGTRLLVL.

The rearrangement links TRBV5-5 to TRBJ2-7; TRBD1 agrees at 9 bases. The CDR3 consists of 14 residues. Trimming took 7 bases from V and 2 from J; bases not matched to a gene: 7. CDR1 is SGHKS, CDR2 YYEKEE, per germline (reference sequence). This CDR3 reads CASGRQGGTYEQYF. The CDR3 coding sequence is TGTGCCAGCGGTCGACAGGGGGGCACCTACGAGCAGTACTTC.

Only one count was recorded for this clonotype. The CDR3 loop is CASRHTNFANTGELFF. As DNA, the CDR3 is TGTGCCAGCAGGCACACTAACTTCGCGAACACCGGGGAGCTGTTTTTT. This chain links TRBV7-9 with TRBJ2-2; D is unclear. Trimming stripped 6 bases from V and 0 bases from J, with 14 bases between. The CDR3 extends over 16 amino acids. CDR1 SEHNR and CDR2 FQNEAQ come from the germline V gene (reference sequence).

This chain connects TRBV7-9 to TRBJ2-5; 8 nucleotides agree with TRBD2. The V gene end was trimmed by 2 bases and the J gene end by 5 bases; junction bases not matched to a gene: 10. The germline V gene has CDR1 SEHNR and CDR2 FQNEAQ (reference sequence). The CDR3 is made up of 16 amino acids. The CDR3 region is CASSLSSGGRFETQYF. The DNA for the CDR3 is TGTGCCAGCAGCTTATCCAGCGGGGGTCGGTTTGAGACCCAGTACTTC.

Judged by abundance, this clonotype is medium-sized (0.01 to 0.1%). The CDR3 nucleotides read TGTGCCAGCAGTCTAGGGGGGCAGGGCAATCAGCCCCAGCATTTT. Translation: CASSLGGQGNQPQHF. V usage is TRBV6-1 and J usage is TRBJ1-5; possible D gene TRBD1, 6 bases. The V gene's germline CDR1 is MNHNS and CDR2 SASEGT. The V gene lost 5 bases and the J gene lost 2 bases, with 13 bases spanning the gap. The length of the CDR3 is 15 residues.

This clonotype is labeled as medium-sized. The CDR3 region is CSASTIGVDQPQHF. DNA for the CDR3: TGCAGTGCATCTACGATAGGGGTAGATCAGCCCCAGCATTTT. This chain connects TRBV20-1 to TRBJ1-5; D is perhaps TRBD1 (5 bases). This CDR3 spans 14 amino acids. Trimming left V 6 bases short and J 5 bases short, with 17 bases between. CDR1 and CDR2 (germline): DFQATT, SNEGSKA (reference sequence).

CDR3 sequence (DNA): TGTGCCAGCTCGGAAGGGAACACCGGGGAGCTGTTTTTT. Protein product: CASSEGNTGELFF. This sequence joins TRBV6-4 and TRBJ2-2; no clear D. The V gene's germline CDR1 is MRHNA and CDR2 SNTAGT. V lost 8 bases to trimming and J lost 1 base, with 8 bases between them. This CDR3 contains 13 residues.

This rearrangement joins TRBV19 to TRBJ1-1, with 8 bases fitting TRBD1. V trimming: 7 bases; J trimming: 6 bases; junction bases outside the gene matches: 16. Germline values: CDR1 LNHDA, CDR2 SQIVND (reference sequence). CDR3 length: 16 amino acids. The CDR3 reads CASNWGRPRQGPEAFF. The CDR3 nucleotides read TGTGCCAGTAATTGGGGGCGGCCAAGACAGGGGCCTGAAGCTTTCTTT.